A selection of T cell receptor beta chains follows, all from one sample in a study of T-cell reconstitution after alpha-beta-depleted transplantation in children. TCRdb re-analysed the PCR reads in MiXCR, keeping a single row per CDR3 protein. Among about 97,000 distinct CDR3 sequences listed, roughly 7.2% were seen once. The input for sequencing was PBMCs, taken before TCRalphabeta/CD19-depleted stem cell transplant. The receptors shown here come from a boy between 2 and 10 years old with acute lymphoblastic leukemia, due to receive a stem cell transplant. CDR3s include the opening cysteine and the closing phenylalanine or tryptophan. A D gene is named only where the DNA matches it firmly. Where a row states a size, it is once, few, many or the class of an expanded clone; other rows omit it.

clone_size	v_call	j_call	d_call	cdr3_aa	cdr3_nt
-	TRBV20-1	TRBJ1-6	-	CSARGAGTYNSPLHF	TGCAGTGCTAGGGGGGCAGGTACCTATAATTCACCCCTCCACTTT
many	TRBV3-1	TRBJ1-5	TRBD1	CASSQGTGSQPQHF	TGTGCCAGCAGCCAAGGGACAGGGAGTCAGCCCCAGCATTTT
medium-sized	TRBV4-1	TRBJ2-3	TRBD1	CASSHPDRGSNTDTQYF	TGCGCCAGCAGCCATCCCGACAGGGGCTCTAACACAGATACGCAGTATTTT
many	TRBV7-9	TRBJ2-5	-	CATSLVTSQETQYF	TGTGCCACCAGCTTAGTTACGAGCCAAGAGACCCAGTACTTC
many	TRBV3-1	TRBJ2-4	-	CASSQGGIIAKNIQYF	TGTGCCAGCAGCCAAGGGGGCATAATAGCCAAAAACATTCAGTACTTC
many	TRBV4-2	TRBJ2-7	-	CASNEVGSYEQYF	TGTGCCAGCAATGAGGTTGGATCCTACGAGCAGTACTTC
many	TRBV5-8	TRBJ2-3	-	CASSSSSSTDTQYF	TGTGCCAGCAGCTCAAGCAGTAGCACAGATACGCAGTATTTT
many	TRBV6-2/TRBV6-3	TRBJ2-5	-	CASSPPGTPGAQYF	TGTGCCAGCAGTCCCCCCGGGACTCCCGGGGCCCAGTACTTC
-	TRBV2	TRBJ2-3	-	CASRTHSSPQYF	TGTGCCAGCAGGACCCACAGTTCGCCGCAGTATTTT
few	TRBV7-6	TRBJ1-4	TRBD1	CASSLTGGAGTTNEKLFF	TGTGCCAGCAGCTTGACAGGGGGCGCGGGGACAACTAATGAAAAACTGTTTTTT
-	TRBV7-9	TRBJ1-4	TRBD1	CASSYRGTNEKLFF	TGTGCCAGCAGCTACAGGGGCACTAATGAAAAACTGTTTTTT
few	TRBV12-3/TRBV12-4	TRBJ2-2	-	CASSTTVNTGELFF	TGTGCCAGCAGCACGACAGTAAACACCGGGGAGCTGTTTTTT
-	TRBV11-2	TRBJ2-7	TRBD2	CASSPLAGLSSYEQYF	TGTGCCAGCAGCCCTTTAGCGGGTCTTAGCTCCTACGAGCAGTACTTC
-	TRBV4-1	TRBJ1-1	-	CASSQVSPNTEAFF	TGCGCCAGCAGCCAAGTCTCGCCGAACACTGAAGCTTTCTTT
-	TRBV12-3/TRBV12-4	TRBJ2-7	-	CASRGDGSYEQYF	TGTGCCAGCAGGGGGGACGGATCCTACGAGCAGTACTTC
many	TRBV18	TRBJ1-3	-	CASSPGAGTRGNTIYF	TGTGCCAGCTCACCAGGCGCCGGGACACGTGGAAACACCATATATTTT
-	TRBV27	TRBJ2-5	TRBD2	CASSFGAGGRETQYF	TGTGCCAGCAGTTTCGGAGCGGGGGGGCGGGAGACCCAGTACTTC
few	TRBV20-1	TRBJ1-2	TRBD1	CSATQTGVNYGYTF	TGCAGTGCTACTCAGACAGGGGTGAACTATGGCTACACCTTC
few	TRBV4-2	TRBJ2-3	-	CASSPGSSTDTQYF	TGTGCCAGCAGCCCGGGTTCTAGCACAGATACGCAGTATTTT
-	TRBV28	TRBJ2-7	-	CASSFRNEQYF	TGTGCCAGCAGTTTTCGTAACGAGCAGTACTTC
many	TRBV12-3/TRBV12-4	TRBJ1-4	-	CASSFQRNEKLFF	TGTGCCAGCAGTTTTCAGCGGAATGAAAAACTGTTTTTT
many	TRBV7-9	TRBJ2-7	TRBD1	CASTGGSPYEQYF	TGTGCCAGCACAGGGGGCTCCCCCTACGAGCAGTACTTC
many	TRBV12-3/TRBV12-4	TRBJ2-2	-	CASSLRGDGELFF	TGTGCCAGCAGTTTAAGGGGGGACGGGGAGCTGTTTTTT
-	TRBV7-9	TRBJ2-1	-	CASSFGQGGREQFF	TGTGCCAGCAGCTTTGGGCAGGGTGGAAGGGAACAGTTCTTC
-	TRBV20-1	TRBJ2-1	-	CSAYRGNEQFF	TGCAGTGCTTACCGCGGGAATGAGCAGTTCTTC
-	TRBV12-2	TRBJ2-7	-	CASRLATGTRSEQYF	TGTGCAAGTCGCTTAGCGACAGGGACTCGGAGCGAGCAGTACTTC
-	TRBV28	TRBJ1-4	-	CASSLGFRLVNNEKLFF	TGTGCCAGCAGTTTAGGGTTCCGGCTGGTAAATAATGAAAAACTGTTTTTT
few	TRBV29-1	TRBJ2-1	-	CSVEGMGRDYNEQFF	TGCAGCGTTGAGGGGATGGGGCGAGATTACAATGAGCAGTTCTTC
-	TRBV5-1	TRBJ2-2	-	CASSFSAGSLAGELFF	TGCGCCAGCAGCTTCTCGGCGGGTAGTCTAGCCGGGGAGCTGTTTTTT
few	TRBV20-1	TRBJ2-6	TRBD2	CSAGGLAGAGANVLTF	TGCAGTGCTGGGGGACTAGCGGGGGCTGGGGCCAACGTCCTGACTTTC
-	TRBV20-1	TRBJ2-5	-	CSARGGAETQYF	TGCAGTGCTAGAGGAGGGGCGGAGACCCAGTACTTC
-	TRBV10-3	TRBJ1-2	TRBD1	CAISSPTGDGYTF	TGTGCCATCAGTAGCCCGACAGGGGATGGCTACACCTTC
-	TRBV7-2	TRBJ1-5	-	CASSRSSGRDQPQHF	TGTGCCAGCAGCCGTTCCTCCGGAAGGGATCAGCCCCAGCATTTT